This is a list of T cell receptor beta chains from one sample in a study of identical twins. A single record per CDR3 protein comes from TCRdb applying MiXCR to the 5' RACE reads. The sample lists 430,000 or so distinct CDR3 sequences; approximately 25% were seen once. A further study also used this sample, focusing on T cells expressing NK-cell markers.

Sequencing used CD4+ T cells sorted from blood. The receptors derive from a woman between 18 and 30 years old in good health. The conserved cysteine and the conserved F or W are not part of the CDR3 here. Clone size, where shown, is once, few, many, or a class for clones that have expanded.

V gene | clone size | CDR3 length | CDR3 protein
TRBV20-1 | few | 13 | SSLPGLAGPHEQF
TRBV6-1 | - | 12 | ASTLAGEKNTQY
TRBV20-1 | - | 14 | SARTPPSSGQETQY
TRBV5-1 | few | 11 | ASSLGWNEKLF
TRBV11-2 | few | 11 | ASSPHQGDTQY
TRBV12-3/TRBV12-4 | few | 12 | ASSRTATNEKLF
TRBV7-9 | few | 12 | ASSSGTTNTEAF
TRBV12-3/TRBV12-4 | - | 11 | ASSLNALDTQY
TRBV6-2/TRBV6-3 | - | 14 | ASSPRQGEVITEAF
TRBV7-2 | - | 9 | ASSLGTSPY
TRBV5-5 | - | 13 | ASSTRGQMWETQY
TRBV5-1 | - | 9 | ASRTGLEQF
TRBV7-3 | - | 12 | ASSQTANTGELF
TRBV5-4 | - | 12 | ASSSFKISYEQY
TRBV7-9 | - | 10 | ASSLGDNEQF
TRBV20-1 | - | 10 | SASVGGLGYT
TRBV10-3 | - | 13 | AIRAAGTGYYEQY
TRBV7-9 | - | 13 | ASSSRGVKNTEAF
TRBV5-1 | - | 16 | ASSKRPTGEMPTDTQY
TRBV6-5 | - | 13 | ASSYNPPGVYEQY
TRBV5-5 | few | 14 | ASSSGTAFSTDTQY
TRBV15 | few | 13 | ATSRVTTNSYEQY
TRBV7-8 | few | 12 | ASNQQGSQETQY
TRBV5-1 | - | 14 | ASGRGVYTENYEQY
TRBV5-1 | - | 13 | ASSSRGQGSNEQF
TRBV10-3 | - | 15 | AINAGGSGTSYNEQF
TRBV7-2 | - | 11 | ASSSSLAAGYT
TRBV20-1 | - | 12 | SALSTGEDGKQY
TRBV6-1 | - | 12 | ASRIDTVHYGYT
TRBV10-3 | few | 11 | AIRKPQGYGYT
TRBV7-2 | many | 10 | ASSQFGVLAF
TRBV3-1 | few | 11 | ASSDPGRAGYT
TRBV20-1 | - | 12 | SAGGLAGYNEQF